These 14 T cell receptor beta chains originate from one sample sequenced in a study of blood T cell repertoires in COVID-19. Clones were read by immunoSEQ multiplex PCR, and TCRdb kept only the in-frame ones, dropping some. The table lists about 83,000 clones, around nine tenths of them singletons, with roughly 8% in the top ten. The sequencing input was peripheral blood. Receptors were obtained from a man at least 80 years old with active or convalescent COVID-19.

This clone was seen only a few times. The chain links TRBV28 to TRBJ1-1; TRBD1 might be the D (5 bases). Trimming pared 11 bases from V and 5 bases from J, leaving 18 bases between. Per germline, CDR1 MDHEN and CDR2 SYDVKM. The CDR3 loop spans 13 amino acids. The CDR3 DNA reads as TGTGCCGGGAAAAGCGGGGGGAATACTGAAGCTTTCTTT. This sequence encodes CAGKSGGNTEAFF.

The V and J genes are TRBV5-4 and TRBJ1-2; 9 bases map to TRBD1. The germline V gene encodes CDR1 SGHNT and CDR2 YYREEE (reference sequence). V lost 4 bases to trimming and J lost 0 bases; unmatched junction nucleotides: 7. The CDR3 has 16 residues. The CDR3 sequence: CASSSWDRDTNYGYTF. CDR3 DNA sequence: TGTGCCAGCAGCAGCTGGGACAGGGACACTAACTATGGCTACACCTTC.

The CDR3 is CASSVTGSGELFF. CDR3 bases: TGTGCCAGCAGCGTAACGGGGTCCGGGGAGCTGTTTTTT. The chain links TRBV9 to TRBJ2-2; D is possibly TRBD2 (5 bases). CDR3 length equals 13 residues. Trimming shortened V by 1 base and J by 6 bases, and 7 bases separated the two germline ends. Germline CDR1 is SGDLS and CDR2 is YYNGEE.

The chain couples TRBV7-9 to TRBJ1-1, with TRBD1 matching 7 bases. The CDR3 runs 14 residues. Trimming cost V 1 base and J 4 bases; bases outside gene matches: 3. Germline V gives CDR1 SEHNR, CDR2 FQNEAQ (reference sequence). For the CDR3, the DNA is TGTGCCAGCAGCTTAGTAGGGGGCGTCACTGAAGCTTTCTTT. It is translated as CASSLVGGVTEAFF.

CDR3 DNA sequence: TGTGCCAGCAGTGAAGGGGCGGGAGGGAAGTACGAGCAGTACGTC. Protein sequence: CASSEGAGGKYEQYV. The J gene is TRBJ2-7, the V gene TRBV6-1; 9 bases map to TRBD2. CDR3 length equals 15 residues. Germline-derived CDR1 and CDR2 are MNHNS and SASEGT. The V and J ends lost 1 base and 4 bases, in that order; junction bases with no gene match: 5.

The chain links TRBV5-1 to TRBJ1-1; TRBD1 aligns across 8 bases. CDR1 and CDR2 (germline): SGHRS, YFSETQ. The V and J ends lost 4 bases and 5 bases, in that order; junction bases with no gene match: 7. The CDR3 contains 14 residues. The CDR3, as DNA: TGCGCCAGCAGCCTCCAGGGGGCAGGGACTGAAGCTTTCTTT. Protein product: CASSLQGAGTEAFF.

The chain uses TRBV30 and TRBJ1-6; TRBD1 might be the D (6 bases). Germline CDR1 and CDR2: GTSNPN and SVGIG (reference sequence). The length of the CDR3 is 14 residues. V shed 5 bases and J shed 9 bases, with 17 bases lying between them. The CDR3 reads CAWSEDRRISPLHF. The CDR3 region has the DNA TGTGCCTGGTCCGAAGACAGGCGAATTTCACCCCTCCACTTT.

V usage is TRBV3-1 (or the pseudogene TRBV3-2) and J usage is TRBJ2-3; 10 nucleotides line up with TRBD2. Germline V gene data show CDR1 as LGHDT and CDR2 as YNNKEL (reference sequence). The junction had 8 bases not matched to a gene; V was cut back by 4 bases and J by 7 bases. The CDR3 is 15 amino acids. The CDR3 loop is CASSLLAGSLNTQYF. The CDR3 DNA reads TGTGCCAGCAGCCTACTAGCGGGGTCCCTTAATACGCAGTATTTT.

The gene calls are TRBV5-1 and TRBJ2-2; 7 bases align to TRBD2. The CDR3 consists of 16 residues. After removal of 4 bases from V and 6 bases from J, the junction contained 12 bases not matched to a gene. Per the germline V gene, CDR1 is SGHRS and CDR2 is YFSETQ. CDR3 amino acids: CASSPGIRGVAGELFF. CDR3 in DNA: TGCGCCAGCAGCCCGGGGATCCGGGGGGTCGCCGGGGAGCTGTTTTTT. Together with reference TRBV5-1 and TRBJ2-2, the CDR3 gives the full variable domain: KAGVTQTPRYLIKTRGQQVTLSCSPISGHRSVSWYQQTPGQGLQFLFEYFSETQRNKGNFPGRFSGRQFSNSRSEMNVSTLELGDSALYLCASSPGIRGVAGELFFGEGSRLTVL.

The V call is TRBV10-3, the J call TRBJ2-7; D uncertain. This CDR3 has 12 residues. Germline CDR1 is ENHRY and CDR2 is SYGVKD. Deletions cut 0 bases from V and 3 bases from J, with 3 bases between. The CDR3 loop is CAISESLYEQYV. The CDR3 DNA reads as TGTGCCATCAGTGAGTCCCTCTACGAGCAGTACGTC.

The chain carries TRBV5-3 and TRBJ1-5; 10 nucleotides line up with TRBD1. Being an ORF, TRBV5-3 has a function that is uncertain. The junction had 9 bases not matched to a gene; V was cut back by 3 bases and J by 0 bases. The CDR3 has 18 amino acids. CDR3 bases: TGTGCCAGAAGCTACACCCGGGACAGGGGATATAGCAATCAGCCCCAGCATTTT. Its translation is CARSYTRDRGYSNQPQHF.

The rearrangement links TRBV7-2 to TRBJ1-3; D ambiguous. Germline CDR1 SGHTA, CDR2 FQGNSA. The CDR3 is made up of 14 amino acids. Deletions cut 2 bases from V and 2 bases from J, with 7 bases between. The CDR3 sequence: CASSLYTAGNTIYF. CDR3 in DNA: TGTGCCAGCAGCTTATATACAGCTGGAAACACCATATATTTT.

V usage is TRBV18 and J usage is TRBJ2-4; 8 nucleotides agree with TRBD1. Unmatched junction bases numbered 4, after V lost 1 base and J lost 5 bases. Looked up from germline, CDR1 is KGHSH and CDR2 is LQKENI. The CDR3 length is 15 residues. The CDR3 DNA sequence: TGTGCCAGCTCACCACGGTCAGGGGGCGAAAACATTCAGTACTTC. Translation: CASSPRSGGENIQYF.

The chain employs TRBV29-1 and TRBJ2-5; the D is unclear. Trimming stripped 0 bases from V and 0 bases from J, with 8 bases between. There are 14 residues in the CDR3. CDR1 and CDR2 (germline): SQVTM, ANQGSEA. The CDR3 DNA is TGCAGCGTTGAAGATGCCGGTCACCAAGAGACCCAGTACTTC. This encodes CSVEDAGHQETQYF.